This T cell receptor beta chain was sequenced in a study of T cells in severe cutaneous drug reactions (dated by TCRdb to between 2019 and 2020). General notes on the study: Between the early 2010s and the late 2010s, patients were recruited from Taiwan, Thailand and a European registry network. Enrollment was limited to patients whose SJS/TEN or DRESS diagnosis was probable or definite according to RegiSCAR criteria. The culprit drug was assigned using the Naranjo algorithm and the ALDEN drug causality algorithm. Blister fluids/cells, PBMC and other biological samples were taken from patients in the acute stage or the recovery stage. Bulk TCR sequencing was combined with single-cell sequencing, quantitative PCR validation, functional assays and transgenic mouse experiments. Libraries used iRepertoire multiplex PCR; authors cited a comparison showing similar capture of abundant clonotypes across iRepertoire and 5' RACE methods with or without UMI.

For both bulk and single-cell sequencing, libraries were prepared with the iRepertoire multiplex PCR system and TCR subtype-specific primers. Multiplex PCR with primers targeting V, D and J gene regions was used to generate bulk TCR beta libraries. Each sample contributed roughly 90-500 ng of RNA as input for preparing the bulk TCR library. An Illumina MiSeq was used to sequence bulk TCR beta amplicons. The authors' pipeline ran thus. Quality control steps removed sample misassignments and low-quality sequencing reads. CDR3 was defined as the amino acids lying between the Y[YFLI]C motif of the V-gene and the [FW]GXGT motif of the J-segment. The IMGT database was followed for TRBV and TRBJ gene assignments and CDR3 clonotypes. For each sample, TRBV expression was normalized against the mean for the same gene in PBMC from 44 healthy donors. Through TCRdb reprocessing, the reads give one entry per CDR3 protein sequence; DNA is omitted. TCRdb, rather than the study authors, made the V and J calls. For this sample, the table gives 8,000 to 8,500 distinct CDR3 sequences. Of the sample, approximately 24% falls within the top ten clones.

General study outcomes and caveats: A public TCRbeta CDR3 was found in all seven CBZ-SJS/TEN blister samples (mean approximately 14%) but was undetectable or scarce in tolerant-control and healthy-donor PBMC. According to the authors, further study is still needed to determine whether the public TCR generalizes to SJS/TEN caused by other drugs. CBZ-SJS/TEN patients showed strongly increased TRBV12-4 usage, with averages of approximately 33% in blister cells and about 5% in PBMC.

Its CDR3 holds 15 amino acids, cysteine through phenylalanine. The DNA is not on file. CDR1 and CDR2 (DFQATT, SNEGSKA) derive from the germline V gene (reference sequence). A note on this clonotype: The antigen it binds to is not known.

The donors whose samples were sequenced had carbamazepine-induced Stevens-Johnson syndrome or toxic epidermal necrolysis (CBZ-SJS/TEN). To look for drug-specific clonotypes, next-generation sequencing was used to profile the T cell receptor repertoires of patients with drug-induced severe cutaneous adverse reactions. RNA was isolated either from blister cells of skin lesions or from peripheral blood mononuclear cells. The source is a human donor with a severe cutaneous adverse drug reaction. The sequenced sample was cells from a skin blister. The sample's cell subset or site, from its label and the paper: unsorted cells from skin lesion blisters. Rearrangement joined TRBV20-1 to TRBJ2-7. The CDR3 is CSAREPSGRAYEQYF.